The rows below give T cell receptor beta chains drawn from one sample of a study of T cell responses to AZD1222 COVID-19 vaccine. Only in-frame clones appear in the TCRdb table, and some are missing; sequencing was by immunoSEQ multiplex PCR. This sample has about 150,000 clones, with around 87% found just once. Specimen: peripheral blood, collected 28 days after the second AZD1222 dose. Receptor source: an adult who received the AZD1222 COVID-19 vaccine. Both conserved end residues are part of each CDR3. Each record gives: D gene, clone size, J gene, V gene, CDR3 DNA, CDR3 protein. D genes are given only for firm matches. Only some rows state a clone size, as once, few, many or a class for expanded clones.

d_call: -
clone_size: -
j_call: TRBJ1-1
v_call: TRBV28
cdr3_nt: TGTGCCAGCAGTTTATTGCGGGTTGAAGCTTTCTTT
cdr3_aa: CASSLLRVEAFF

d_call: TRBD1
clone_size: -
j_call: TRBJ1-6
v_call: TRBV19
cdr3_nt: TGTGCCAGTAGTGCGGACAGGCAAAATTCACCCCTCCACTTT
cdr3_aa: CASSADRQNSPLHF

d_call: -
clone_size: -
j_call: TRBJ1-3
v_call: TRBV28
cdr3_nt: TGTGCCAGCACCGGGAATGGAAACACCATATATTTT
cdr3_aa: CASTGNGNTIYF

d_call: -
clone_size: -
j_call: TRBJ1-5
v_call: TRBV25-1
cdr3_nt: TGTGCCAGCAGAGACCAGGGTTACAATCAGCCCCAGCATTTT
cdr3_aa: CASRDQGYNQPQHF

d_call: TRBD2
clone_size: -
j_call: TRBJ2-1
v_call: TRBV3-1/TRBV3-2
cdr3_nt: TGTGCCAGCAGCCAAGCAGCGGGAGGCTACAATGAGCAGTTCTTC
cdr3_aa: CASSQAAGGYNEQFF

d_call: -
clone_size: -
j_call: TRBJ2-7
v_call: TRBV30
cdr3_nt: TGTGCCTGGAGTCCAAGAGGGATGGGTAGCAGGGTCCACGAGCAGTACTTC
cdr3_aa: CAWSPRGMGSRVHEQYF

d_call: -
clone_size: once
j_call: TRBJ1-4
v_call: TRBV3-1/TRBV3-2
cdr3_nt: TGTGCCAGCAGCCAAAGCGAAAAACTGTTTTTT
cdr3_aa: CASSQSEKLFF

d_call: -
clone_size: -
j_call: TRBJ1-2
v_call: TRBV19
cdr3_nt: TGTGCCAGTAGTATAGATCTGGCAGCTGCTGATAACTATGGCTACACCTTC
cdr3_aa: CASSIDLAAADNYGYTF

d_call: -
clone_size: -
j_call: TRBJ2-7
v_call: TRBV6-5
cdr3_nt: TGTGCCAGCAGTACTGACTACGAGCAGTACTTC
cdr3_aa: CASSTDYEQYF

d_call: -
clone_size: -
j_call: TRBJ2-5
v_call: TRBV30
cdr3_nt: TGTGCCTGGAGTTGGGGGGCAGAGACCCAGTACTTC
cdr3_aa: CAWSWGAETQYF

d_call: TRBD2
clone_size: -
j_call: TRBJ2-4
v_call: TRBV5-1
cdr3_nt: TGCGCCAGCAGCCCGTCGACTAGCGGGGCAAACATTCAGTACTTC
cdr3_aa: CASSPSTSGANIQYF